This T cell receptor beta chain was identified during a study of somatic mutations in cytotoxic T cells in rheumatoid arthritis (dated by TCRdb to 2015 to 2018). Background for the entire study: Peripheral blood (roughly 33 ml EDTA) was collected from patients immediately after diagnosis and before any treatment began. Sorted V beta1+ cells also underwent TCRB sequencing, and some V beta antibody-stained T-cell populations were flow-sorted at nearly 100% purity on a FACSAria II or Sony SH800. The study asked whether expanded CD8+ T-cell clones in newly diagnosed, untreated rheumatoid arthritis carry somatic mutations, and used TCRB deep sequencing to characterize clonality. TCRB deep sequencing covered some 60 patients with rheumatoid arthritis along with about 20 healthy controls. Patient and control groups had essentially identical median ages.

Overall results and qualifications from the work: The largest CD8+ clone made up more than 20% of CD8+ cells in about an eighth of the 65 patients, and blood and synovial fluid shared several identical CD8+ TCRB sequences. Rheumatoid arthritis patients and age-matched healthy controls did not significantly differ in CD8+ T-cell clonality. CD8+ clonality increased with age in patients (Spearman r ≈ 0.46) but not in healthy controls. The antigen targets of the expanded CD8+ clones were unknown, and absence from virus-specific databases did not rule out viral specificity. The slight TRBV07 underrepresentation in patients was not adjusted for multiple comparisons.

TCRB CDR3 sequencing used the immunoSEQ assay on genomic DNA. The paper's processing steps were these. Published virus-specific TCRB sequences were compared with patient CD8+ clones larger than 1%, and only a few matches were found. Analyses were restricted to productive TCRB rearrangements. Clonality was calculated as a Shannon entropy-based productive clonality index, and a clone was defined by a unique TCRB CDR3 sequence. The template counts of each clone relative to the total templates per sample were used to calculate repertoire overlap between two samples. A correlation with a Spearman r of around 0.6 was found between V-gene usage by flow cytometry and V-gene usage by TCRB sequencing. TCRdb took this table from immuneACCESS and kept in-frame rearrangements with V and J called. Such tables lack part of the clones; where checked against another copy, unresolved V genes explain under half of the gap, and the rest is unexplained. From that table come the V and J calls and clone size; the DNA was used to work out D and trimming. This sample lists roughly 4,500 clones; around three quarters were detected once. Together, the top ten hold 30% to 35% of the sample.

CDR1 and CDR2 (MNHNY, SVGAGI) derive from the germline V gene (reference sequence). Spanning cysteine to phenylalanine, the CDR3 consists of 15 amino acids. Just CDR3 DNA is preserved here, 45 bases in frame from base 1. Trimmed from V: 6 bases; trimmed from J: 2 bases; junction bases lacking a gene match: 4. Flow cytometry confirmed the purity of CD4+ and CD8+ cells that had been isolated by positive magnetic bead selection on an AutoMACS. Initial screening for clonal expansions relied on flow cytometry with a TCR V beta antibody panel, after which sorted CD8+ fractions underwent TCRB deep sequencing for characterization. Peripheral blood mononuclear cells were isolated by Ficoll-Paque PLUS density gradient separation. DNA was extracted from CD4-enriched, CD8-enriched or PBMC samples with Nucleospin Tissue or Tissue XS kits and quantified with a Qubit 2.0 fluorometer. Comment on this clone: There is no known antigen for this receptor. Per-nucleotide qualities are absent, and no much larger clonotype sits a single base away.

The clonotype comes from a woman aged 55-69 years with rheumatoid arthritis. The sequence is built from TRBV6-6 and TRBJ2-3; 11 bases in the middle match TRBD2. Sequences were obtained from CD8+ T cells sorted from blood. This receptor has the CDR3 CASRETSGDTDTQYF. DNA sequence: TGTGCCAGCAGAGAGACTAGCGGGGACACAGATACGCAGTATTTT.